Each of the 5 T cell receptor beta chains below was sequenced from the same sample in a study of blood T cell repertoires in COVID-19. Clones were sequenced by immunoSEQ multiplex PCR, and TCRdb holds only the in-frame ones, with some missing. This table holds under 400,000 clones, around 87% found once. The sample comprised peripheral blood. These TCRs come from a woman aged 30 to 39 with COVID-19, enrolled during active disease.

V gene TRBV5-1 combines with J gene TRBJ1-5, with 7 bases aligning to TRBD1. Germline V CDR1 and CDR2: SGHRS, YFSETQ. The V and J ends lost 5 bases and 2 bases, in that order; junction bases with no gene match: 13. The CDR3 is 17 residues long. The CDR3 protein is CASSHPGHRGRNQPQHF. The CDR3 DNA sequence: TGCGCCAGCAGTCATCCCGGGCACAGGGGCCGCAATCAGCCCCAGCATTTT.

The chain carries TRBV5-6 and TRBJ2-7; the match to TRBD1 covers 7 bases. The CDR3 sequence is 13 residues long. The germline V gene encodes CDR1 SGHDT and CDR2 YYEEEE. V was pared by 1 base and J by 5 bases, with 3 bases of the junction left unmatched. The CDR3 DNA reads TGTGCCAGCAGCTTGACCGGGACAGACGAGCAGTACTTC. As protein: CASSLTGTDEQYF. Full variable domain (remainder filled in from reference TRBV5-6 and TRBJ2-7): DAGVTQSPTHLIKTRGQQVTLRCSPKSGHDTVSWYQQALGQGPQFIFQYYEEEERQRGNFPDRFSGHQFPNYSSELNVNALLLGDSALYLCASSLTGTDEQYFGPGTRLTVT.

The chain combines TRBV18 with TRBJ1-1; unclear D gene. V lost 6 bases and J 2 bases, leaving 10 bases between the germline ends. Germline-derived CDR1 and CDR2 are KGHSH and LQKENI. The CDR3 is 13 residues long. The CDR3 is CASSGERNTEAFF. DNA for the CDR3: TGTGCCAGCTCCGGAGAGAGAAACACTGAAGCTTTCTTT.

This chain uses TRBV5-1 with TRBJ1-3, with TRBD1 matching over 9 bases. The V and J ends lost 4 bases and 7 bases, in that order; junction bases with no gene match: 9. Germline values: CDR1 SGHRS, CDR2 YFSETQ. This CDR3 has 15 residues. The CDR3: CASSGGTGRGNTIYF. The DNA for the CDR3 is TGCGCCAGCAGCGGGGGGACAGGGCGAGGGAACACCATATATTTT. The full variable domain, in which reference TRBV5-1 and TRBJ1-3 provide the parts outside the CDR3, is KAGVTQTPRYLIKTRGQQVTLSCSPISGHRSVSWYQQTPGQGLQFLFEYFSETQRNKGNFPGRFSGRQFSNSRSEMNVSTLELGDSALYLCASSGGTGRGNTIYFGEGSWLTVV.

The chain links TRBV28 to TRBJ1-3; 11 bases line up with TRBD1. CDR1 is MDHEN and CDR2 is SYDVKM in the germline V gene. V was pared by 6 bases and J by 4 bases, with 11 bases of the junction left unmatched. The CDR3 runs 17 residues. Here the CDR3 reads CASSQGGQGAKGNTIYF. DNA for the CDR3: TGTGCCAGCAGCCAAGGCGGACAGGGGGCGAAAGGAAACACCATATATTTT.